This is a list of T cell receptor beta chains from one sample in a study of T cells in localized non-small cell lung cancer. Assay used: immunoSEQ multiplex PCR; TCRdb lists only in-frame clones, some missing. Of about 1,900 clones listed, 20% to 25% are singletons. Source: normal lung tissue next to the tumor, taken before any cancer treatment. These TCRs come from a female donor over 55 with stage I lung adenocarcinoma. Both conserved end residues are part of each CDR3. The D gene is left open where the match is weak. Expanded clones get a size class; other rows say once, few or many, or leave the size out.

D	size	length	V	J	DNA	CDR3
-	-	14	TRBV11-3	TRBJ1-3	TGTGCCAGCAGCTTGGGGTTTTCTGGAAACACCATATATTTT	CASSLGFSGNTIYF
-	few	17	TRBV18	TRBJ1-3	TGTGCCAGCTCACCACTTAGTTTAGCCTCCTCTGGAAACACCATATATTTT	CASSPLSLASSGNTIYF
-	few	18	TRBV1	TRBJ2-1	TGCGCCAGCAGCCAAGAAGAGATAGCGGGACGGTTCGGCAATGAGCAGTTCTTC	CASSQEEIAGRFGNEQFF
-	-	12	TRBV19	TRBJ2-1	TGTGCCAGTAGTATAGGACAGGCTGAGCAGTTCTTC	CASSIGQAEQFF
TRBD1	-	16	TRBV30	TRBJ1-5	TGTGCCTGGAGCGAGGGACAGGAGGTTTGGGGTCAGCCCCAGCATTTT	CAWSEGQEVWGQPQHF
-	-	15	TRBV11-3	TRBJ1-2	TGTGCCAGCAGCCCCCCCAATTGGGGCCGTTATGGCTACACCTTC	CASSPPNWGRYGYTF
-	-	15	TRBV19	TRBJ2-6	TGTGCCAGTAGGCCGGGGGAGTCTGGGGCCAACGTCCTGACTTTC	CASRPGESGANVLTF
TRBD2	few	16	TRBV11-3	TRBJ2-7	TGTGCCAGCAGCTATCCGAAGCGGGGCCCAGTCGACGAGCAGTACTTC	CASSYPKRGPVDEQYF
TRBD1	-	13	TRBV19	TRBJ1-2	TGTGCCAGCCTCCCGGGACAGGGGGGGGGCTACACCTTC	CASLPGQGGGYTF
TRBD2	-	17	TRBV6-8	TRBJ2-2	TGTGCCAGCAGCCCATCAGGCGGGAGGGTCTGGACCGGGGAGCTGTTTTTT	CASSPSGGRVWTGELFF
-	-	12	TRBV30	TRBJ1-2	TGTGCCTGGAACACAGGTCCGACAGACTACACCTTC	CAWNTGPTDYTF
-	-	16	TRBV6-8	TRBJ2-6	TGTGCCAGCACTACGCAAGGTTCCGCTGGGGCCAACGTCCTGACTTTC	CASTTQGSAGANVLTF
-	large	15	TRBV11-3	TRBJ1-1	TGTGCCAGCAGCTTAGGATTGGGGAAGAACACTGAAGCTTTCTTT	CASSLGLGKNTEAFF
-	-	14	TRBV10-1	TRBJ2-2	TGCGCCAGCAGTGTAACAGTGAACACCGGGGAGCTGTTTTTT	CASSVTVNTGELFF
TRBD2	-	16	TRBV11-3	TRBJ2-6	TGTGCCAGCAGCCAACTAGCGGGAGGTGGGGCCAACGTCCTGACTTTC	CASSQLAGGGANVLTF
-	medium-sized	15	TRBV9	TRBJ1-1	TGTGCCAGCAGCTTTTTCGGGGGTGGGAACACTGAAGCTTTCTTT	CASSFFGGGNTEAFF
TRBD1	-	16	TRBV2	TRBJ1-1	TGTGCCAGCAGTCGGGCCCGACAGGGGGGGGACACTGAAGCTTTCTTT	CASSRARQGGDTEAFF
-	-	15	TRBV18	TRBJ2-1	TGTGCCAGCTCACCATACGGGGACTCCTACAATGAGCAGTTCTTC	CASSPYGDSYNEQFF
TRBD2	few	17	TRBV6-8	TRBJ2-5	TGTGCCAGCAGCCGCGGGACTAGCTCCCAAGGGAGGGAGACCCAGTACTTC	CASSRGTSSQGRETQYF
-	-	16	TRBV1	TRBJ2-5	TGCGCCAGCAGCCAACCGAGGACTAGCGGGGGAGAGACCCAGTACTTC	CASSQPRTSGGETQYF
-	few	15	TRBV6-8	TRBJ2-3	TGTGCCATCAGGGGAAGGGAAGGAGGGACAGATACGCAGTATTTT	CAIRGREGGTDTQYF
TRBD1	-	15	TRBV5-1	TRBJ1-5	TGCGCCAGCAGCCCCGGGACAGGCTCCAATCAGCCCCAGCATTTT	CASSPGTGSNQPQHF
TRBD2	-	17	TRBV11-3	TRBJ2-1	TGTGCCAGCAGCTCTAGGTCGGGACTAGCGGGCCCCAATGAGCAGTTCTTC	CASSSRSGLAGPNEQFF